The 24 T cell receptor beta chains below were found in one sample sequenced in a study of shared clonotypes between healthy human individuals (dated by TCRdb to about 2020). Library method: the immunoSEQ multiplex PCR assay. The table comes from immuneACCESS by way of TCRdb, which keeps in-frame sequences with V and J called. Part of the clones is missing from these tables; in studies checked, under half for an unresolved V gene and the rest for unknown reasons. The table for this sample lists hundreds of thousands of clones; around 72% of them were counted only once. The ten largest clones represent approximately 1.6% of the sample. Sequenced: memory CD4+ T cells sorted from blood. Sample cell subset or site, as interpreted from the label and publication: CD45RA-negative fraction. These receptors were taken from a young woman in good health.

The chain employs TRBV20-1 and TRBJ1-5; no firm D call. Trimming took 6 bases from V and 4 from J, leaving 7 bases between them. The germline V gene encodes CDR1 DFQATT and CDR2 SNEGSKA (reference sequence). This CDR3 has 11 amino acids. The CDR3 DNA follows: TGCAGTGCGGAGCGGAATCAGCCCCAGCATTTT. Its translation is CSAERNQPQHF.

The genes are TRBV5-8 and TRBJ1-1; 9 bases line up with TRBD1. CDR3 length: 15 residues. The germline V gene encodes CDR1 SGHTS and CDR2 YDEGEE. V trimming: 4 bases; J trimming: 9 bases; junction bases outside the gene matches: 13. CDR3: CASSPSGTGNFQAFF. The CDR3 region has the DNA TGTGCCAGCAGCCCCTCGGGGACAGGGAATTTTCAAGCTTTCTTT.

V gene TRBV7-9 combines with J gene TRBJ2-1, with 9 positions matching TRBD2. The CDR3 has 16 amino acids. The germline CDR1 and CDR2 sequences are SEHNR and FQNEAQ (reference sequence). V trimming: 4 bases; J trimming: 4 bases; junction bases outside the gene matches: 8. CDR3 bases: TGTGCCAGCAGCTCGACTAGCGGCCGGTCATACAATGAGCAGTTCTTC. The encoded protein is CASSSTSGRSYNEQFF.

CDR3 coding DNA: TGTGCCAGCTCACCATACAGGGCAAATCAGCCCCAGCATTTT. Translated, it gives CASSPYRANQPQHF. This chain joins TRBV18 and TRBJ1-5, with D possibly TRBD1 on 6 matching bases. Trimming left V 2 bases short and J 4 bases short, with 9 bases between. The CDR3 runs 14 residues. Germline loops: CDR1 KGHSH, CDR2 LQKENI.

The V gene is TRBV6-1, the J gene TRBJ2-5; the D is unclear. CDR1 and CDR2 (germline): MNHNS, SASEGT. The CDR3 extends over 13 amino acids. Between the trimmed V and J ends, which lost 1 base and 4 bases, there was a span of 7 bases. The CDR3 region has the DNA TGTGCCAGCAGTGAAGGGGCCACAGAGACCCAGTACTTC. Its protein is CASSEGATETQYF.

As regards this clone: A read error may be the cause here, since a much bigger clone is one base away. The sample carries other DNA sequences with the same CDR3. The rearrangement joins TRBV19 to TRBJ2-1; TRBD2 agrees at 11 bases. Germline CDR1 reads LNHDA; CDR2 reads SQIVND (reference sequence). Unmatched junction bases numbered 3, after V lost 4 bases and J lost 4 bases. There are 15 residues in the CDR3. The CDR3: CASSTGTSGYNEQFF. Here the CDR3 DNA reads TGTGCCAGTAGTACCGGGACTAGCGGATACAATGAGCAGTTCTTC.

DNA of the CDR3: TGTGCCAGCAGCCAGGACAGGGGGCGAAACGAGCAGTACTTC. Translating it yields CASSQDRGRNEQYF. V usage is TRBV5-4 and J usage is TRBJ2-7; 11 nucleotides align to TRBD1. This CDR3 spans 14 amino acids. V dropped 4 bases and J dropped 5; count of bases not matched to a gene: 5. Germline CDR1 reads SGHNT; CDR2 reads YYREEE (reference sequence).

The chain carries TRBV5-1 and TRBJ2-1; D might be TRBD1 or TRBD2, each matching 6 bases. V lost 4 bases and J lost 5, with 13 bases in between. The length of the CDR3 is 14 residues. The germline CDR1 and CDR2 sequences are SGHRS and YFSETQ. The CDR3 sequence is CASSAGHENNEQFF. CDR3 nucleotides: TGCGCCAGCAGCGCGGGACATGAAAACAATGAGCAGTTCTTC.

The chain uses TRBV30 and TRBJ2-7; 8 positions match TRBD2. V shed 1 base and J 4 bases; nucleotides not matched to a gene: 6. The CDR3 has 14 residues. Germline V CDR1 and CDR2: GTSNPN, SVGIG (reference sequence). DNA of the CDR3: TGTGCCTGGAGTGCTGGGCTAGCGGGTTACGAGCAGTACTTC. Residues: CAWSAGLAGYEQYF.

Here the CDR3 DNA reads TGTGCCAGTTCCCGAGGGGGCTCTGGAAACACCATATATTTT. Its translation is CASSRGGSGNTIYF. V and J are TRBV28 and TRBJ1-3; the D gene is possibly TRBD1 (6 bases). The V gene's germline CDR1 is MDHEN and CDR2 SYDVKM. V was clipped by 9 bases and J by 0 bases, with 12 bases between them. This CDR3 spans 14 amino acids.

The CDR3 DNA is TGTGCCAGCAGTGAACGGGGCGGGGCCTACGAGCAGTACTTC. Protein: CASSERGGAYEQYF. The V call is TRBV6-1, the J call TRBJ2-7, with D perhaps TRBD2 (6 bases). CDR3 length: 14 residues. Germline CDR1 MNHNS, CDR2 SASEGT. The V gene lost 2 bases and the J gene lost 2 bases, with 10 bases spanning the gap.

This sequence joins TRBV6-6 and TRBJ1-5; D is unresolved. Between the trimmed V and J ends, which lost 5 bases and 3 bases, there was a span of 11 bases. The germline V gene encodes CDR1 MNHNY and CDR2 SVGAGI (reference sequence). The CDR3 covers 14 residues. The CDR3 nucleotides are TGTGCCAGCAGTACAGTGGGGATCAATCAGCCCCAGCATTTT. Translated, it gives CASSTVGINQPQHF.

V usage is TRBV27 and J usage is TRBJ1-4; 7 bases match TRBD1. V dropped 5 bases and J dropped 7; count of bases not matched to a gene: 10. The CDR3 covers 15 residues. CDR1 is MNHEY and CDR2 is SMNVEV in the germline V gene (reference sequence). The CDR3 DNA is TGTGCCAGCAGTAAGCGGACAGGCGGGGGTGAAAAACTGTTTTTT. Translation gives CASSKRTGGGEKLFF.

The chain carries TRBV5-1 and TRBJ1-1; perhaps TRBD1 as D (5 bases). Trimming pared 4 bases from V and 2 bases from J, leaving 12 bases between. CDR1 and CDR2 from the germline V gene are SGHRS and YFSETQ. The CDR3 covers 14 residues. This chain's CDR3 is CASSVDTTNTEAFF. The CDR3 coding sequence is TGCGCCAGCAGCGTGGACACGACTAACACTGAAGCTTTCTTT.

The chain has TRBV7-2 and TRBJ1-5; D gene unclear. The CDR3 runs 12 residues. V shed 3 bases and J shed 6 bases, with 6 bases lying between them. Germline CDR1 reads SGHTA; CDR2 reads FQGNSA. CDR3 coding DNA: TGTGCCAGCAGCTTCGGGGTTCAGCCCCAGCATTTT. Translation gives CASSFGVQPQHF.

The V gene is TRBV28, the J gene TRBJ2-7; 7 nucleotides match TRBD1. The CDR3 extends over 17 amino acids. V lost 1 base and J lost 4; bases outside the gene matches: 13. The germline CDR1 and CDR2 sequences are MDHEN and SYDVKM. In DNA, the CDR3 is TGTGCCAGCAGTTTATATAGCGAGTGGCAGGGGGATTACGAGCAGTACTTC. This encodes CASSLYSEWQGDYEQYF.

This clone was detected only a few times. J is TRBJ1-1 and V is TRBV28, with 8 bases matching TRBD1. With V trimmed by 6 bases and J by 4 bases, 13 bases remained unmatched. CDR1 MDHEN and CDR2 SYDVKM come from the germline V gene. The CDR3 runs 16 residues. The CDR3 DNA reads as TGTGCCAGCAGGGACAACAGGGGGGGACGGAGCACTGAAGCTTTCTTT. It specifies CASRDNRGGRSTEAFF.

The chain is built from TRBV5-1 and TRBJ1-4, with D unresolved. CDR1 SGHRS and CDR2 YFSETQ come from the germline V gene. CDR3 length: 15 residues. V lost 0 bases and J lost 7, with 13 bases in between. This chain's CDR3 is CASSLVRMDSEKLFF. CDR3 nucleotides: TGCGCCAGCAGCTTGGTTCGGATGGATAGTGAAAAACTGTTTTTT.

This sequence joins TRBV5-1 and TRBJ1-2; 7 bases line up with TRBD1. V trimming: 3 bases; J trimming: 5 bases; junction bases outside the gene matches: 7. The CDR3 is 14 residues long. Germline CDR1 SGHRS, CDR2 YFSETQ. The CDR3 loop is CASSSTTGIYGYTF. CDR3 coding DNA: TGCGCCAGCAGCTCTACGACAGGGATTTATGGCTACACCTTC.

The V call is TRBV7-9, the J call TRBJ2-1, with D uncertain. Trimming removed 5 bases at V and 2 bases at J, with 13 bases between. Germline CDR1 is SEHNR and CDR2 is FQNEAQ (reference sequence). The CDR3 has 15 amino acids. CDR3 DNA: TGTGCCAGCAGCCACCACCACGATCCCTACAATGAGCAGTTCTTC. It translates to CASSHHHDPYNEQFF.

The gene calls are TRBV10-1 and TRBJ2-3, with TRBD2 matching over 7 bases. This CDR3 region has 13 residues. V gave up 8 bases and J gave up 4 bases; unmatched junction bases: 6. CDR1 is WNHNN, CDR2 SYGVQD, per germline (reference sequence). CDR3 coding DNA: TGCGCCAGCGCGTTCGGGAGGTCAGATACGCAGTATTTT. Encoded protein: CASAFGRSDTQYF.

The chain has TRBV18 and TRBJ1-2, with 7 bases fitting TRBD1. Germline V gene sequence: CDR1 KGHSH, CDR2 LQKENI. Trimming removed 3 bases from V and 4 bases from J; junction bases left unmatched: 8. The CDR3 has 15 residues. The CDR3 coding sequence is TGTGCCAGCTCACCGGAGAGGGGGCGTGCCTATGGCTACACCTTC. This sequence encodes CASSPERGRAYGYTF.

The CDR3 here is CASSYAAGTAGYEQYF. Written as DNA, the CDR3 is TGTGCCAGCAGTTACGCTGCCGGGACAGCCGGCTACGAGCAGTACTTC. This rearrangement joins TRBV6-6 to TRBJ2-7; the match to TRBD1 covers 7 bases. This CDR3 is 16 amino acids long. Trimming at V came to 2 bases and at J to 3 bases, leaving 10 bases not matched to a gene. The germline CDR1 and CDR2 sequences are MNHNY and SVGAGI (reference sequence).

CDR3 sequence (DNA): TGTGCCAGCAGTTCCGACTTTAGCGGTAGCTATGGCTACACCTTC. Its protein is CASSSDFSGSYGYTF. The V and J genes are TRBV6-1 and TRBJ1-2; D ambiguous. This CDR3 has 15 residues. CDR1 is MNHNS and CDR2 is SASEGT in the germline V gene. V lost 5 bases, J lost 4 bases, and 17 bases lay in between.